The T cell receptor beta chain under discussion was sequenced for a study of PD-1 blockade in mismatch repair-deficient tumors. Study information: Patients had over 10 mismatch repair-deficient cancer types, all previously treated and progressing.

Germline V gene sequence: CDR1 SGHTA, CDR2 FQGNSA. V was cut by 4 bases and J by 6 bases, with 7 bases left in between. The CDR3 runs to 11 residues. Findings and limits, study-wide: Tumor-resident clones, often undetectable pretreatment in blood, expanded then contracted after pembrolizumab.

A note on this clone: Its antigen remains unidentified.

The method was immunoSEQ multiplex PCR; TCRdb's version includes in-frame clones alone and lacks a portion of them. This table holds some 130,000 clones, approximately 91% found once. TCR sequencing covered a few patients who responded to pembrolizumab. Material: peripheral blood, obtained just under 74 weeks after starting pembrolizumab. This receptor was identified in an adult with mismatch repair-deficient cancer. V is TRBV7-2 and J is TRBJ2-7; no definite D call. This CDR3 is CASSSGPEQYF. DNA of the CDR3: TGTGCCAGCAGCTCCGGGCCCGAGCAGTACTTC.